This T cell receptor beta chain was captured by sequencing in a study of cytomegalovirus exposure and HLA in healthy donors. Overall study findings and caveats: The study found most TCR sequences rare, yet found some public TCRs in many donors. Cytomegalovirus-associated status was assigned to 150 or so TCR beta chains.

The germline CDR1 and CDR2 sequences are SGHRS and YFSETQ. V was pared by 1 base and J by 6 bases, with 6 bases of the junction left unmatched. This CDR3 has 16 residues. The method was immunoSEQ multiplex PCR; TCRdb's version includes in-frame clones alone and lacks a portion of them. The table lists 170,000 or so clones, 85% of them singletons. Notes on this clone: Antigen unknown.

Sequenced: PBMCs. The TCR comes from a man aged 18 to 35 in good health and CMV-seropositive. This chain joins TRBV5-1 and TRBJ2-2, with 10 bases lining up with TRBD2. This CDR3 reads CASSLSVGTSAGELFF. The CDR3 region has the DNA TGCGCCAGCAGCTTGTCGGTAGGGACTAGCGCCGGGGAGCTGTTTTTT.